Shown below are 30 T cell receptor beta chains from a single sample sequenced in a study of Tregs in tolerant kidney transplant recipients. The table came from immunoSEQ multiplex PCR; TCRdb's copy has only in-frame clones and leaves some out. The data show about 61,000 clones, 70% to 90% seen once. The sample was Tregs from blood, taken before the transplant. The source of these receptors is a human donor who received a combined kidney and bone marrow transplant.

This clone turned up a few times. This chain joins TRBV5-1 and TRBJ2-3; no reliable D call. With 1 base removed from V and 6 bases from J, the gap between germline ends came to 18 bases. Germline values: CDR1 SGHRS, CDR2 YFSETQ. The CDR3 covers 16 residues. The CDR3, as DNA: TGCGCCAGCAGCTTGAGTGTTTCCGGCTGGTGGGATACGCAGTATTTT. This gives the protein CASSLSVSGWWDTQYF. Full variable domain (outside the CDR3, taken from reference TRBV5-1 and TRBJ2-3): KAGVTQTPRYLIKTRGQQVTLSCSPISGHRSVSWYQQTPGQGLQFLFEYFSETQRNKGNFPGRFSGRQFSNSRSEMNVSTLELGDSALYLCASSLSVSGWWDTQYFGPGTRLTVL.

This clone was picked up a small number of times. This sample also contains other DNA sequences that code for the same CDR3. V usage is TRBV19 and J usage is TRBJ1-2, with D unclear. Deletions cut 3 bases from V and 4 bases from J, with 6 bases between. This CDR3 is 12 amino acids long. In germline, CDR1 is LNHDA, CDR2 SQIVND (reference sequence). The CDR3 reads CASSIGPYGYTF. CDR3 in DNA: TGTGCCAGTAGTATCGGGCCCTATGGCTACACCTTC.

This clone was seen only a few times. The chain couples TRBV7-2 to TRBJ2-1; D is unclear. V was pared by 3 bases and J by 7 bases, with 10 bases between. Germline V lookup: CDR1 SGHTA, CDR2 FQGNSA. There are 13 residues in the CDR3. The chain's CDR3 is CASSLLGKNEQFF. CDR3 nucleotide sequence: TGTGCCAGCAGCTTGTTGGGCAAGAATGAGCAGTTCTTC.

CDR3: CASSHDVRGRETQYF. The CDR3, as DNA: TGTGCCAGCTCACATGATGTAAGGGGTCGGGAGACCCAGTACTTC. The chain combines TRBV18 with TRBJ2-5, with D perhaps TRBD1 (5 bases). Trimming stripped 4 bases from V and 5 bases from J, with 17 bases between. The CDR3 runs to 15 residues. CDR1 KGHSH and CDR2 LQKENI come from the germline V gene.

V gene TRBV5-1 combines with J gene TRBJ1-6, with 7 nucleotides matching TRBD1. Germline CDR1 and CDR2: SGHRS and YFSETQ. This CDR3 has 17 residues. The V segment lost 3 bases and the J segment 0 bases; nucleotides outside the gene matches: 6. The CDR3 bases are TGCGCCAGCAGCTGGTCCGGGACAGCCTCCTATAATTCACCCCTCCACTTT. Protein: CASSWSGTASYNSPLHF.

The chain carries TRBV19 and TRBJ1-2, with 8 nucleotides matching TRBD1. Germline loops: CDR1 LNHDA, CDR2 SQIVND (reference sequence). The CDR3 consists of 15 residues. Unmatched junction bases numbered 5, after V lost 1 base and J lost 4 bases. CDR3 amino acids: CASSIGGQGGYGYTF. CDR3 nucleotides: TGTGCCAGTAGTATAGGCGGACAGGGTGGCTATGGCTACACCTTC.

The V and J genes are TRBV20-1 and TRBJ2-7; TRBD1 might be the D (5 bases). Germline CDR1 is DFQATT and CDR2 is SNEGSKA (reference sequence). This CDR3 contains 10 residues. The V end was cut by 5 bases, the J end by 9 bases, with 11 bases between. The CDR3 DNA reads as TGCAGTGCTGGGGAAAGGGGGCAGTACTTC. This translates into CSAGERGQYF.

The rearrangement uses TRBV7-9 and TRBJ2-7, with D possibly matching TRBD1 (6 bases). Per germline, CDR1 SEHNR and CDR2 FQNEAQ (reference sequence). V shed 1 base and J shed 5 bases, with 15 bases lying between them. The CDR3 runs to 15 residues. DNA of the CDR3: TGTGCCAGCAGCTTAGGGACCCAGGGGTGGAACGAGCAGTACTTC. It encodes CASSLGTQGWNEQYF.

The genes are TRBV6-1 and TRBJ1-5; 8 bases match TRBD1. Germline V CDR1 and CDR2: MNHNS, SASEGT. The junction had 12 bases not matched to a gene; V was cut back by 4 bases and J by 7 bases. The CDR3 loop spans 16 amino acids. The DNA of the CDR3 is TGTGCCAGCAGTGTCCTCAGGTTCACAGGGGGGCAGCCCCAGCATTTT. Translation: CASSVLRFTGGQPQHF.

V usage is TRBV4-3 and J usage is TRBJ2-5, with 7 bases identical to TRBD2. The V gene end was trimmed by 0 bases and the J gene end by 4 bases; junction bases not matched to a gene: 5. The CDR3 spans 15 residues. From germline, CDR1 is LGHNA and CDR2 YSLEER. The CDR3 sequence: CASSQEGGSRETQYF. In DNA form, the CDR3 reads TGCGCCAGCAGCCAAGAGGGCGGGAGTCGAGAGACCCAGTACTTC.

The chain joins TRBV6-5 to TRBJ1-1; no firm D call. Germline CDR1 reads MNHEY; CDR2 reads SVGAGI. The V end lost 11 bases, the J end lost 5 bases, and 18 bases lay between the germline ends. The CDR3 has 13 residues. The CDR3 sequence is CACGAGAKTEAFF. As DNA, the CDR3 is TGTGCCTGCGGCGCGGGAGCGAAGACTGAAGCTTTCTTT.

The chain links TRBV9 to TRBJ2-3, with D tentatively TRBD1 or TRBD2 (5 bases each). V lost 0 bases to trimming and J lost 4 bases, with 15 bases between them. The CDR3 consists of 16 residues. Germline loops: CDR1 SGDLS, CDR2 YYNGEE. The CDR3 sequence: CASSVGSGLRADTQYF. Written as DNA, the CDR3 is TGTGCCAGCAGCGTAGGTTCGGGGCTCAGGGCAGATACGCAGTATTTT.

The V gene is TRBV7-2, the J gene TRBJ1-5, with D perhaps TRBD1 (5 bases). The germline V and J ends were trimmed by 6 bases and 6 bases, with 18 bases remaining between them. In germline, CDR1 is SGHTA, CDR2 FQGNSA. The CDR3 spans 15 residues. In DNA, the CDR3 is TGTGCCAGCAGTTGGACCCGGGGCGGCGGTCAGCCCCAGCATTTT. It translates to CASSWTRGGGQPQHF. The variable domain in full, with the rest retrieved from reference TRBV7-2 and TRBJ1-5, is GAGVSQSPSNKVTEKGKDVELRCDPISGHTALYWYRQSLGQGLEFLIYFQGNSAPDKSGLPSDRFSAERTGGSVSTLTIQRTQQEDSAVYLCASSWTRGGGQPQHFGDGTRLSIL.

This sequence joins TRBV5-4 and TRBJ2-6; D is unclear. V was trimmed by 4 bases and J by 0 bases, leaving 5 bases between them. The CDR3 contains 14 residues. Germline loops: CDR1 SGHNT, CDR2 YYREEE (reference sequence). The CDR3 nucleotides are TGTGCCAGCAGCGTCTTCTCTGGGGCCAACGTCCTGACTTTC. Amino acids: CASSVFSGANVLTF.

This chain links TRBV7-2 with TRBJ2-7, with D hard to call. CDR3 length equals 14 residues. V was shortened by 5 bases and J by 2 bases, with 13 bases between the two germline ends. Germline V gene data show CDR1 as SGHTA and CDR2 as FQGNSA. The CDR3 DNA follows: TGTGCCAGCAGCCCGGTCCATAGTACCTACGAGCAGTACTTC. Amino acids: CASSPVHSTYEQYF.

This chain links TRBV28 with TRBJ2-5; a possible D gene is TRBD1 (6 bases). Matching the DNA end better, TRBJ2-7 makes the J call doubtful. CDR3 length: 15 amino acids. Germline-derived CDR1 and CDR2 are MDHEN and SYDVKM. The CDR3: CASSPSGHLSYEQYF. CDR3 sequence (DNA): TGTGCCAGCAGTCCTTCGGGACACCTCTCCTACGAGCAGTACTTC.

CDR3: CASSLLGGSYEQYF. For the CDR3, the DNA is TGTGCCAGCAGCTTACTCGGGGGCTCCTACGAGCAGTACTTC. The V gene is TRBV7-2, the J gene TRBJ2-7; a possible D gene is TRBD2 (6 bases). The CDR3 spans 14 residues. Germline-derived CDR1 and CDR2 are SGHTA and FQGNSA. The V end lost 2 bases, the J end lost 0 bases, and 8 bases lay between the germline ends.

This clone appeared once. The gene calls are TRBV7-8 and TRBJ1-1; D remains unclear. The CDR3 spans 13 residues. CDR1 is SGHVS and CDR2 is FQNEAQ in the germline V gene. The V end lost 3 bases, the J end lost 3 bases, and 8 bases lay between the germline ends. CDR3 residues: CASSLSRDTEAFF. The CDR3 DNA reads TGTGCCAGCAGCTTGAGTAGGGACACTGAAGCTTTCTTT. Combining the CDR3 with reference TRBV7-8 and TRBJ1-1 gives the whole variable domain GAGVSQSPRYKVAKRGQDVALRCDPISGHVSLFWYQQALGQGPEFLTYFQNEAQLDKSGLPSDRFFAERPEGSVSTLKIQRTQQEDSAVYLCASSLSRDTEAFFGQGTRLTVV.

This sequence joins TRBV6-5 and TRBJ2-5; D uncertain. Germline V gene data show CDR1 as MNHEY and CDR2 as SVGAGI. V lost 5 bases, J lost 2 bases, and 12 bases lay in between. The CDR3 consists of 14 residues. The CDR3 sequence: CASSPPGRQETQYF. The CDR3 bases are TGTGCCAGCAGTCCCCCAGGCAGGCAAGAGACCCAGTACTTC.

This chain links TRBV6-1 with TRBJ1-2; 12 nucleotides line up with TRBD1. CDR1 MNHNS and CDR2 SASEGT come from the germline V gene. The V gene end was trimmed by 6 bases and the J gene end by 6 bases; junction bases not matched to a gene: 8. The CDR3 is 15 residues long. In DNA, the CDR3 is TGTGCCAGCAGCTACCGTGGGACAGGGGGCCATGGCTACACCTTC. It codes for CASSYRGTGGHGYTF.

This clone was recorded once. The chain employs TRBV19 and TRBJ2-1, with D unclear. This CDR3 comprises 13 residues. The V end lost 5 bases, the J end lost 6 bases, and 11 bases lay between the germline ends. CDR1 and CDR2 from the germline V gene are LNHDA and SQIVND (reference sequence). The CDR3 region is CASSSQRGNEQFF. Written as DNA, the CDR3 is TGTGCCAGTAGTTCACAGAGAGGCAATGAGCAGTTCTTC.

The rearrangement uses TRBV4-2 and TRBJ2-7, with 7 bases fitting TRBD2. This CDR3 is 15 amino acids long. Per the germline V gene, CDR1 is LGHNA and CDR2 is YNFKEQ. The V gene end was trimmed by 4 bases and the J gene end by 4 bases; junction bases not matched to a gene: 10. Here the CDR3 DNA reads TGTGCCAGCAGCCTCACCCAGAGCGGGGCGTACGAGCAGTACTTC. This sequence encodes CASSLTQSGAYEQYF.

The rearrangement links TRBV11-2 to TRBJ1-1; D is undetermined. In germline, CDR1 is SGHAT, CDR2 FQNNGV. This CDR3 has 15 amino acids. Trimming took 5 bases from V and 4 from J, leaving 17 bases between them. The DNA for the CDR3 is TGTGCCAGCAGCCCACTCGGGGTGGGCTTCACTGAAGCTTTCTTT. This codes for CASSPLGVGFTEAFF.

The chain links TRBV11-3 to TRBJ2-5, with 12 bases fitting TRBD2. V trimming: 4 bases; J trimming: 3 bases; junction bases outside the gene matches: 9. Germline V lookup: CDR1 SGHNT, CDR2 YENEEA. This CDR3 comprises 17 residues. The CDR3 is CASSWGGLAGYEETQYF. The DNA of the CDR3 is TGTGCCAGCAGCTGGGGGGGACTAGCGGGTTATGAAGAGACCCAGTACTTC.

The chain uses TRBV5-1 and TRBJ2-5; D perhaps matches TRBD2 (6 bases). Germline V CDR1 and CDR2: SGHRS, YFSETQ. There are 14 residues in the CDR3. Trimming left V 4 bases short and J 7 bases short, with 17 bases between. The CDR3 DNA follows: TGCGCCAGCAGCGTGAAGACGGGGGTCGGGACCCAGTACTTC. This sequence encodes CASSVKTGVGTQYF.

This clone was observed once. This chain joins TRBV11-2 and TRBJ1-1; the match to TRBD1 covers 10 bases. With 10 bases clipped from V and 6 bases from J, the junction kept 8 bases outside the gene matches. Looked up from germline, CDR1 is SGHAT and CDR2 is FQNNGV. The CDR3 spans 13 residues. CDR3 sequence: CANRWTGGSEAFF. The CDR3 DNA reads as TGTGCCAACAGGTGGACAGGGGGGTCTGAAGCTTTCTTT.

This chain connects TRBV4-3 to TRBJ1-4; 7 bases map to TRBD1. V lost 2 bases to trimming and J lost 4 bases; unmatched junction nucleotides: 7. The germline V gene has CDR1 LGHNA and CDR2 YSLEER. This CDR3 spans 16 amino acids. The DNA of the CDR3 is TGCGCCAGCAGCCAACCCGGGACAGCGGATAATGAAAAACTGTTTTTT. Residues: CASSQPGTADNEKLFF.

This clone was counted only a few times. This chain connects TRBV19 to TRBJ1-2; TRBD1 aligns across 8 bases. Germline V lookup: CDR1 LNHDA, CDR2 SQIVND (reference sequence). V gave up 3 bases and J gave up 6 bases; unmatched junction bases: 6. CDR3 length: 14 residues. Here the CDR3 DNA reads TGTGCCAGTAGTATCGACAGGGGATGGGATGGCTACACCTTC. It codes for CASSIDRGWDGYTF.

This chain joins TRBV5-6 and TRBJ2-5, with 7 bases aligning to TRBD1. The J segment lost 5 bases and the V segment lost 6 bases, leaving 25 bases of the junction unmatched. Germline assignment: CDR1 SGHDT and CDR2 YYEEEE. The CDR3 totals 19 residues. The CDR3 DNA is TGTGCCAGCATCAGCTTGTTGGGACAGACCGAGTTAGAGTTTGAGACCCAGTACTTC. Protein product: CASISLLGQTELEFETQYF. Full variable domain (outside the CDR3, taken from reference TRBV5-6 and TRBJ2-5): DAGVTQSPTHLIKTRGQQVTLRCSPKSGHDTVSWYQQALGQGPQFIFQYYEEEERQRGNFPDRFSGHQFPNYSSELNVNALLLGDSALYLCASISLLGQTELEFETQYFGPGTRLLVL.

V and J are TRBV30 and TRBJ2-7; 8 bases map to TRBD1. The CDR3 is 15 amino acids. The germline CDR1 and CDR2 sequences are GTSNPN and SVGIG (reference sequence). J gave up 2 bases and V 3 bases, and 9 bases lay outside the gene matches. DNA for the CDR3: TGTGCCTGGAGCGACGGGACAGGAAGAGCCTACGAGCAGTACTTC. Translation: CAWSDGTGRAYEQYF.